These 29 T cell receptor beta chains were sequenced from one sample in a study of blood T cell repertoires in COVID-19. Only in-frame clones appear in the TCRdb table, and some are missing; sequencing was by immunoSEQ multiplex PCR. The sample consists of 150,000 to 200,000 clones, around 80% of them appearing once. Material for sequencing was peripheral blood. Receptors were obtained from a man aged 65 to 85 with active or convalescent COVID-19.

CDR3 bases: TGCGCCAGCAGCCCGGGACTAGCGAACACAGATACGCAGTATTTT. It specifies CASSPGLANTDTQYF. This rearrangement joins TRBV5-1 to TRBJ2-3, with 10 positions matching TRBD2. Trimming removed 4 bases from V and 2 bases from J; junction bases left unmatched: 4. CDR1 and CDR2 from the germline V gene are SGHRS and YFSETQ. The CDR3 covers 15 residues.

This clone was recorded a few times. The chain carries TRBV19 and TRBJ1-5, with 8 positions matching TRBD1. V gave up 5 bases and J gave up 4 bases; unmatched junction bases: 7. Germline V CDR1 and CDR2: LNHDA, SQIVND (reference sequence). The CDR3 covers 15 residues. The CDR3 DNA is TGTGCCAGTAGTGGCTTAGACAGGGGTAATCAGCCCCAGCATTTT. Its protein product is CASSGLDRGNQPQHF. Full variable domain (rest looked up from reference TRBV19 and TRBJ1-5): DGGITQSPKYLFRKEGQNVTLSCEQNLNHDAMYWYRQDPGQGLRLIYYSQIVNDFQKGDIAEGYSVSREKKESFPLTVTSAQKNPTAFYLCASSGLDRGNQPQHFGDGTRLSIL.

This chain joins TRBV12-5 and TRBJ1-1; weak D call: TRBD1 (6 bases). The CDR3 contains 13 residues. The germline V and J ends were trimmed by 8 bases and 2 bases, with 12 bases remaining between them. Per germline, CDR1 LGHNT and CDR2 FRNRAP. The CDR3 loop reads CASSEQGNTEAFF. CDR3 nucleotide sequence: TGTGCTAGTTCCGAACAGGGCAACACTGAAGCTTTCTTT.

The genes are TRBV6-2 or TRBV6-3 and TRBJ1-1; D is unclear. V was trimmed by 2 bases and J by 3 bases, leaving 13 bases between them. The length of the CDR3 is 15 residues. Germline CDR1 MNHEY, CDR2 SVGEGT. CDR3 in amino acids: CASSYPGPADTEAFF. CDR3 sequence (DNA): TGTGCCAGCAGTTACCCCGGCCCAGCGGACACTGAAGCTTTCTTT.

J is TRBJ2-5 and V is TRBV4-2, with 8 bases aligning to TRBD2. The length of the CDR3 is 15 residues. The V segment lost 0 bases and the J segment 6 bases; nucleotides outside the gene matches: 6. Germline V gene data show CDR1 as LGHNA and CDR2 as YNFKEQ. The CDR3 nucleotides are TGTGCCAGCAGCCAAGATTGGGGACTAGAAAAGACCCAGTACTTC. Protein: CASSQDWGLEKTQYF.

The genes are TRBV20-1 and TRBJ2-7; possible D gene TRBD2, 5 bases. This CDR3 contains 11 residues. Between the trimmed V and J ends, which lost 6 bases and 6 bases, there was a span of 12 bases. Per the germline V gene, CDR1 is DFQATT and CDR2 is SNEGSKA (reference sequence). In DNA form, the CDR3 reads TGCAGTGCCATGGTAGGGAGCGAGCAGTACTTC. The encoded protein is CSAMVGSEQYF.

The V and J genes are TRBV11-3 and TRBJ1-6; 8 positions match TRBD1. Trimming at V came to 5 bases and at J to 7 bases, leaving 4 bases not matched to a gene. The V gene's germline CDR1 is SGHNT and CDR2 YENEEA. The CDR3 totals 14 residues. The CDR3 region has the DNA TGTGCCAGCAGCCAGGGACAGGAGAATTCACCCCTCCACTTT. It specifies CASSQGQENSPLHF.

The genes are TRBV9 and TRBJ1-2; the match to TRBD1 covers 9 bases. With V trimmed by 0 bases and J by 6 bases, 6 bases remained unmatched. Germline CDR1 SGDLS, CDR2 YYNGEE. The CDR3 runs to 15 residues. CDR3 nucleotides: TGTGCCAGCAGCGTAGCAGAGGGACAGGGCAATGGCTACACCTTC. Amino acid sequence: CASSVAEGQGNGYTF.

J is TRBJ1-2 and V is TRBV5-6, with TRBD1 as a possible D gene (6 bases). Trimming pared 1 base from V and 0 bases from J, leaving 10 bases between. This CDR3 has 15 amino acids. Germline CDR1 SGHDT, CDR2 YYEEEE. In DNA, the CDR3 is TGTGCCAGCAGCTTGACAGGGAGACCTAACTATGGCTACACCTTC. Translating gives CASSLTGRPNYGYTF.

V and J are TRBV7-9 and TRBJ1-1; no clear D gene. Germline V gives CDR1 SEHNR, CDR2 FQNEAQ (reference sequence). V lost 5 bases, J lost 4 bases, and 8 bases lay in between. The CDR3 contains 12 residues. The CDR3 loop is CASSLSVTEAFF. The CDR3 nucleotides read TGTGCCAGCAGCCTCTCGGTCACTGAAGCTTTCTTT.

This rearrangement joins TRBV11-2 to TRBJ2-7; 11 positions match TRBD2. J lost 7 bases, V lost 5 bases, and 7 bases had no gene match. This CDR3 has 14 residues. Germline CDR1 is SGHAT and CDR2 is FQNNGV. The CDR3 reads CASSPTSGTVEQYF. The CDR3 nucleotides are TGTGCCAGCAGCCCGACTAGCGGGACCGTGGAGCAGTACTTC. The full variable domain, completed using reference TRBV11-2 and TRBJ2-7, is EAGVAQSPRYKIIEKRQSVAFWCNPISGHATLYWYQQILGQGPKLLIQFQNNGVVDDSQLPKDRFSAERLKGVDSTLKIQPAKLEDSAVYLCASSPTSGTVEQYFGPGTRLTVT.

This clone was detected many times. The V gene is TRBV9, the J gene TRBJ2-3, with 7 nucleotides matching TRBD1. The V gene end was trimmed by 0 bases and the J gene end by 2 bases; junction bases not matched to a gene: 6. Germline values: CDR1 SGDLS, CDR2 YYNGEE. This CDR3 contains 16 residues. The CDR3, as DNA: TGTGCCAGCAGCGTAGACAGGGGTGGGAACACAGATACGCAGTATTTT. Protein product: CASSVDRGGNTDTQYF. Full variable domain (outside the CDR3, taken from reference TRBV9 and TRBJ2-3): DSGVTQTPKHLITATGQRVTLRCSPRSGDLSVYWYQQSLDQGLQFLIQYYNGEERAKGNILERFSAQQFPDLHSELNLSSLELGDSALYFCASSVDRGGNTDTQYFGPGTRLTVL.

The chain joins TRBV21-1 to TRBJ1-1. TRBV21-1 is flagged as a pseudogene. This CDR3 spans 14 amino acids. The CDR3 loop is CASSRKELNTEAFF. The CDR3 DNA reads TGTGCCAGCAGCAGGAAGGAGTTGAACACTGAAGCTTTCTTT.

The chain recombines TRBV19 with TRBJ1-2, with 7 bases lining up with TRBD1. The germline V gene has CDR1 LNHDA and CDR2 SQIVND (reference sequence). Trimming at V came to 4 bases and at J to 6 bases, leaving 8 bases not matched to a gene. The CDR3 contains 14 residues. In DNA, the CDR3 is TGTGCCAGTAGTACGGGACAGCAGAAGGATGGCTACACCTTC. It specifies CASSTGQQKDGYTF.

Only one count was recorded for this clone. The genes are TRBV5-5 and TRBJ2-7; tentatively, D is TRBD1 (5 bases). Looked up from germline, CDR1 is SGHKS and CDR2 is YYEKEE (reference sequence). CDR3 length: 15 residues. Trimming took off 0 bases at V and 4 bases at J, with 14 bases between the two ends. The CDR3 DNA reads as TGTGCCAGCAGCTTGGTCGTAGGGCAGGGATACGAGCAGTACTTC. It is translated as CASSLVVGQGYEQYF.

CDR3: CASSQGQGNTEAFF. CDR3 nucleotide sequence: TGTGCCAGCAGTCAGGGACAGGGTAACACTGAAGCTTTCTTT. J is TRBJ1-1 and V is TRBV2; the match to TRBD1 covers 9 bases. CDR3 size: 14 residues. Germline V lookup: CDR1 SNHLY, CDR2 FYNNEI. The J segment lost 2 bases and the V segment lost 5 bases, leaving 3 bases of the junction unmatched. Together with reference TRBV2 and TRBJ1-1, the CDR3 gives the full variable domain: EPEVTQTPSHQVTQMGQEVILRCVPISNHLYFYWYRQILGQKVEFLVSFYNNEISEKSEIFDDQFSVERPDGSNFTLKIRSTKLEDSAMYFCASSQGQGNTEAFFGQGTRLTVV.

The chain has TRBV3-1 (or the pseudogene TRBV3-2) and TRBJ2-7; D ambiguous. Per germline, CDR1 LGHDT and CDR2 YNNKEL (reference sequence). The ends were cut back, 5 bases at V and 1 base at J, with 21 bases in the middle. This CDR3 is built from 17 residues. The CDR3: CASSAGGRRWISYEQYF. The CDR3 coding sequence is TGTGCCAGCAGCGCAGGTGGGCGCCGCTGGATTTCCTACGAGCAGTACTTC.

This clone was seen a handful of times. The chain is built from TRBV5-4 and TRBJ2-3; 8 bases agree with TRBD2. The junction had 11 bases not matched to a gene; V was cut back by 1 base and J by 4 bases. The CDR3 runs 17 residues. The germline CDR1 and CDR2 sequences are SGHNT and YYREEE (reference sequence). CDR3 in DNA: TGTGCCAGCAGCTTGCAGGTAGCGGGGAGGGGGGCAGATACGCAGTATTTT. This gives the protein CASSLQVAGRGADTQYF.

V and J are TRBV7-9 and TRBJ1-3; no clear D. The V gene lost 5 bases and the J gene lost 2 bases, with 16 bases spanning the gap. The CDR3 is 16 amino acids. Germline CDR1 is SEHNR and CDR2 is FQNEAQ (reference sequence). Written as DNA, the CDR3 is TGTGCCAGCAGCACCCAACGGTGGGCAGCTGGAAACACCATATATTTT. It encodes CASSTQRWAAGNTIYF.

The chain joins TRBV19 to TRBJ1-5, with 8 bases lining up with TRBD1. The CDR3 consists of 15 residues. Germline V gene lookup returns CDR1 LNHDA and CDR2 SQIVND (reference sequence). The V gene end was trimmed by 11 bases and the J gene end by 5 bases; junction bases not matched to a gene: 14. The CDR3 protein is CASVSGTGDYQPQHF. In DNA, the CDR3 is TGTGCCTCTGTTTCAGGGACAGGTGATTATCAGCCCCAGCATTTT. Looking up the rest from reference TRBV19 and TRBJ1-5 gives the full variable domain: DGGITQSPKYLFRKEGQNVTLSCEQNLNHDAMYWYRQDPGQGLRLIYYSQIVNDFQKGDIAEGYSVSREKKESFPLTVTSAQKNPTAFYLCASVSGTGDYQPQHFGDGTRLSIL.

This clone has only one observation. J is TRBJ1-4 and V is TRBV7-8, with D unresolved. V was cut by 5 bases and J by 7 bases, with 8 bases left in between. CDR1 SGHVS and CDR2 FQNEAQ come from the germline V gene. The CDR3 spans 12 residues. CDR3 region: CASSQNREKLFF. Here the CDR3 DNA reads TGTGCCAGCAGCCAAAATCGTGAAAAACTGTTTTTT.

This clone was picked up a small number of times. The V call is TRBV10-3, the J call TRBJ1-1; 7 nucleotides match TRBD1. The CDR3 is 13 amino acids. CDR1 ENHRY and CDR2 SYGVKD come from the germline V gene. J lost 3 bases, V lost 6 bases, and 4 bases had no gene match. CDR3 nucleotide sequence: TGTGCCATCAGCCAAGACAGGGACACTGAAGCTTTCTTT. Its translation is CAISQDRDTEAFF.

The chain uses TRBV19 and TRBJ2-1; 8 bases line up with TRBD1. Germline CDR1 and CDR2: LNHDA and SQIVND (reference sequence). V was clipped by 5 bases and J by 7 bases; unmatched bases: 7. The CDR3 covers 14 residues. The DNA of the CDR3 is TGTGCCAGTAGTTCCGGGACAGGCTTAAATGAGCAGTTCTTC. Its translation: CASSSGTGLNEQFF.

The chain joins TRBV10-1 to TRBJ1-1; D remains unclear. The germline V and J ends were trimmed by 4 bases and 8 bases, with 14 bases remaining between them. This CDR3 has 13 residues. The germline CDR1 and CDR2 sequences are WNHNN and SYGVQD (reference sequence). CDR3 DNA: TGCGCCAGCAGTGCATCTTCGCCTAACGAAGCTTTCTTT. This translates into CASSASSPNEAFF.

The V and J genes are TRBV6-5 and TRBJ2-7; a possible D gene is TRBD1 (6 bases). The CDR3 has 16 residues. Trimming took 0 bases from V and 3 from J, leaving 15 bases between them. In germline, CDR1 is MNHEY, CDR2 SVGAGI. The chain's CDR3 is CASSYSAWGQDYEQYF. CDR3 DNA: TGTGCCAGCAGTTACTCCGCGTGGGGACAAGACTACGAGCAGTACTTC.

Note on this clone: This specimen includes other DNA sequences encoding the same CDR3. This sequence joins TRBV5-1 and TRBJ1-2; no definite D call. The germline V and J ends were trimmed by 3 bases and 8 bases, with 17 bases remaining between them. This CDR3 is 14 amino acids long. Germline loops: CDR1 SGHRS, CDR2 YFSETQ. In nucleotides, the CDR3 is TGCGCCAGCAGCTATCCGAGGGAGGGCGGGGGCTACACCTTC. As protein: CASSYPREGGGYTF.

The rearrangement joins TRBV7-9 to TRBJ1-2; TRBD1 is a possible D gene (5 bases). This CDR3 comprises 15 residues. With 2 bases removed from V and 2 bases from J, the gap between germline ends came to 12 bases. Germline V CDR1 and CDR2: SEHNR, FQNEAQ (reference sequence). This CDR3 reads CASSLTGSLNYGYTF. CDR3 in DNA: TGTGCCAGCAGCTTAACAGGAAGTTTAAACTATGGCTACACCTTC.

The chain has TRBV6-5 and TRBJ2-7, with 7 bases aligning to TRBD2. Germline CDR1 MNHEY, CDR2 SVGAGI. V dropped 2 bases and J dropped 2; count of bases not matched to a gene: 6. The CDR3 covers 15 residues. CDR3 sequence (DNA): TGTGCCAGCAGTTACGATGCGGGAGCGACCTACGAGCAGTACTTC. Protein product: CASSYDAGATYEQYF.

The chain combines TRBV18 with TRBJ1-4; 8 nucleotides align to TRBD1. Trimming cost V 1 base and J 6 bases; bases outside gene matches: 4. This CDR3 contains 15 residues. Germline CDR1 and CDR2: KGHSH and LQKENI. CDR3 residues: CASSPRTGIDEKLFF. CDR3 DNA: TGTGCCAGCTCACCACGGACAGGGATAGATGAAAAACTGTTTTTT.